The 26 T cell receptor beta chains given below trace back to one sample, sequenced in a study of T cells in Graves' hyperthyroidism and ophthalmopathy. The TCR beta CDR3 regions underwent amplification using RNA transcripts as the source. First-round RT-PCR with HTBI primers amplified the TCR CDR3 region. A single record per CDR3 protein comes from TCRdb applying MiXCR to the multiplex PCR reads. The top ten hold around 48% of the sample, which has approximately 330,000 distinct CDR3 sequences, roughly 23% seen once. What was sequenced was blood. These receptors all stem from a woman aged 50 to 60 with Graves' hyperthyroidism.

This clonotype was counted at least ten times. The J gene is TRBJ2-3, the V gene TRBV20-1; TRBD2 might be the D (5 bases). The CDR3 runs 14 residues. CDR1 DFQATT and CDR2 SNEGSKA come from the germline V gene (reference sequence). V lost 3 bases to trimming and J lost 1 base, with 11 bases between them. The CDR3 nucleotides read TGCAGTGCTAGTGGGGTCGGGGGCACAGATACGCAGTATTTT. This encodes CSASGVGGTDTQYF.

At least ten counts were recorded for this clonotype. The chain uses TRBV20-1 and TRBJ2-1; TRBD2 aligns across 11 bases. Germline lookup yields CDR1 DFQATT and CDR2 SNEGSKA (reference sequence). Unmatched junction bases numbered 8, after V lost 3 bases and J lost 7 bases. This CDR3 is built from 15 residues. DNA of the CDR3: TGCAGTGCTAGCTTAATAGCGGGAGGGGGGAATGAGCAGTTCTTC. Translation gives CSASLIAGGGNEQFF.

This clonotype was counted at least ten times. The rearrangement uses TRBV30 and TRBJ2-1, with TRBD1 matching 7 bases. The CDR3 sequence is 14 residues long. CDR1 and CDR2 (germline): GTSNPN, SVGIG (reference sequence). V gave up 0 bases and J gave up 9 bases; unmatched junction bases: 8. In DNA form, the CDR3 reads TGTGCCTGGAGTGTCCAGGGGGTAACGGGTGAGCAGTTCTTC. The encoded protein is CAWSVQGVTGEQFF.

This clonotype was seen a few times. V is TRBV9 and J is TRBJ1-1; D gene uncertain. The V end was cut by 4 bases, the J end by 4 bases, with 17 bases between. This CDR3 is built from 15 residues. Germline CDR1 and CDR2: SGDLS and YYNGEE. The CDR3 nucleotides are TGTGCCAGCAGCTCTTCGACCGGGTTAGGCACTGAAGCTTTCTTT. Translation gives CASSSSTGLGTEAFF.

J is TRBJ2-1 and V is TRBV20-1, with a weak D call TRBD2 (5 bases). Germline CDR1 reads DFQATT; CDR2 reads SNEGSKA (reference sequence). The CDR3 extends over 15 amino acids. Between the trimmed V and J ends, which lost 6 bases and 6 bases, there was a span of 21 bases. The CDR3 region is CSARTRGAWANEQFF. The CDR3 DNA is TGCAGTGCAAGGACTCGGGGAGCCTGGGCCAATGAGCAGTTCTTC.

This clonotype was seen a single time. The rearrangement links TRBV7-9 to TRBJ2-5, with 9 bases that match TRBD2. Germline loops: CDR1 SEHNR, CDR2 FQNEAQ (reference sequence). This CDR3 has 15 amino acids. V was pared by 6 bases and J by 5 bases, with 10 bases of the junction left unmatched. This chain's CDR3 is CASRSSGNPRETQYF. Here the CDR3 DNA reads TGTGCCAGCAGGTCTAGCGGGAACCCAAGGGAGACCCAGTACTTC.

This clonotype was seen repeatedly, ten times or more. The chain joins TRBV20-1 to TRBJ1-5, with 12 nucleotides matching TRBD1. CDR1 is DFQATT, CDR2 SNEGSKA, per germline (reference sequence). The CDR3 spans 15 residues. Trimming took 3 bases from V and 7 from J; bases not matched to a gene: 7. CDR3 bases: TGCAGTGCTAGTCAGGGACAGGGGGCTAGACAGCCCCAGCATTTT. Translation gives CSASQGQGARQPQHF.

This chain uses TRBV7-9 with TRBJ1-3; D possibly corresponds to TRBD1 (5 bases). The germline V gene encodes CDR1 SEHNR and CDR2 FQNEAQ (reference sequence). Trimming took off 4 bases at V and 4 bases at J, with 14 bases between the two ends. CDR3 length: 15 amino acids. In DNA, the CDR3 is TGTGCCAGCAGCTCCCCGGGGCTTTACGGAAACACCATATATTTT. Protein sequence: CASSSPGLYGNTIYF.

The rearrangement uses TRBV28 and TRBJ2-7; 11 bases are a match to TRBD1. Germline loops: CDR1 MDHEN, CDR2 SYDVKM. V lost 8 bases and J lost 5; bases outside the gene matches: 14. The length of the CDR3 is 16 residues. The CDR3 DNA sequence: TGTGCCAGCCGACACGACGGACAGGGGGCGCGGGACGAGCAGTACTTC. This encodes CASRHDGQGARDEQYF.

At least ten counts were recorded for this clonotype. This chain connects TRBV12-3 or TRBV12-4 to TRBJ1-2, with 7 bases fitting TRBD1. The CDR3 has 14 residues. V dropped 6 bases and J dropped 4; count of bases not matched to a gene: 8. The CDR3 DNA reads TGTGCCAGCAGCCTCAGGACAGGCGGCTATGGCTACACCTTC. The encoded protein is CASSLRTGGYGYTF.

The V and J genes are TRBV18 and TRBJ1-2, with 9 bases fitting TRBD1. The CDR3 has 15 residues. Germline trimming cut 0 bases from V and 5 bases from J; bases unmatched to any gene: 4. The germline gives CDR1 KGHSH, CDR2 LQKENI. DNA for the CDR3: TGTGCCAGCTCACCACCCCGGACAGGGGCTTATGGCTACACCTTC. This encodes CASSPPRTGAYGYTF.

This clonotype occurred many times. The CDR3 DNA reads TGTGCCAGCATTTCCAGGACTAGCGGGAGTATCGCAGATACGCAGTATTTT. Protein product: CASISRTSGSIADTQYF. The chain recombines TRBV27 with TRBJ2-3, with 13 bases that match TRBD2. Germline CDR1 is MNHEY and CDR2 is SMNVEV (reference sequence). V gave up 7 bases and J gave up 4 bases; unmatched junction bases: 11. The CDR3 spans 17 residues.

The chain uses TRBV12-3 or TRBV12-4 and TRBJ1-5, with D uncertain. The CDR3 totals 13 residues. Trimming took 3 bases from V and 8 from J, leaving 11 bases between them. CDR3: CASSLGNLEPQHF. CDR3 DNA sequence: TGTGCCAGCAGTTTGGGGAATCTTGAGCCCCAGCATTTT.

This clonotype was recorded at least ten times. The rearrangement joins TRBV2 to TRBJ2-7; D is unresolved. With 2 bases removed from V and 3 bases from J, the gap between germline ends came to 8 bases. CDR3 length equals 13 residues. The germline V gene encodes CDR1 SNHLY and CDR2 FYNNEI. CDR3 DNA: TGTGCCAGCAGTGAATCGGTTGTCTACGAGCAGTACTTC. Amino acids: CASSESVVYEQYF. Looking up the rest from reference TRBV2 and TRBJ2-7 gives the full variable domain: EPEVTQTPSHQVTQMGQEVILRCVPISNHLYFYWYRQILGQKVEFLVSFYNNEISEKSEIFDDQFSVERPDGSNFTLKIRSTKLEDSAMYFCASSESVVYEQYFGPGTRLTVT.

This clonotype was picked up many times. The CDR3 nucleotides read TGTGCCAGCAGCTTAACTCTTAGGGAGACCCAGTACTTC. The encoded protein is CASSLTLRETQYF. The gene calls are TRBV7-8 and TRBJ2-5; D is unresolved. Trimming took 2 bases from V and 5 from J, leaving 9 bases between them. Germline V gives CDR1 SGHVS, CDR2 FQNEAQ. The CDR3 length is 13 residues.

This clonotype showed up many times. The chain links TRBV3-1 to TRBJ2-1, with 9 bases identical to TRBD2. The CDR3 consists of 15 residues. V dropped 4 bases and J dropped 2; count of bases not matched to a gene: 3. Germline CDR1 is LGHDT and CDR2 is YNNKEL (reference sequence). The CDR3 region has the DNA TGTGCCAGCAGCCCAGCGGGAGGTCCCTACAATGAGCAGTTCTTC. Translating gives CASSPAGGPYNEQFF.

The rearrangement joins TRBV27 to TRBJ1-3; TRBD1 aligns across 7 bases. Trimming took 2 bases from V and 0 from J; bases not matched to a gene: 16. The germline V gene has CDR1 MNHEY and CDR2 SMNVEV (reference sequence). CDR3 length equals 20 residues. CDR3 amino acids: CASSLRGGTENTNSGNTIYF. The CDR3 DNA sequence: TGTGCCAGCAGTTTAAGAGGCGGGACAGAGAACACCAACTCTGGAAACACCATATATTTT.

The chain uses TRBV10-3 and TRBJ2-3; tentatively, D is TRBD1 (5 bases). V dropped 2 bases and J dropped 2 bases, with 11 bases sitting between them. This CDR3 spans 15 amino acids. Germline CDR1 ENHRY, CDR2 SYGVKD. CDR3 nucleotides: TGTGCCATCAGTGAGAGACAGATGCTCACAGATACGCAGTATTTT. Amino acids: CAISERQMLTDTQYF.

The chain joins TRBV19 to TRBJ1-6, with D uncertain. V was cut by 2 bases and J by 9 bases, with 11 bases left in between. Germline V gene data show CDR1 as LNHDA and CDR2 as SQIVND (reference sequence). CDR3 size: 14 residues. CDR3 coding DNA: TGTGCCAGTAGTATACGAGGAATCGGTTCACCCCTCCACTTT. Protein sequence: CASSIRGIGSPLHF.

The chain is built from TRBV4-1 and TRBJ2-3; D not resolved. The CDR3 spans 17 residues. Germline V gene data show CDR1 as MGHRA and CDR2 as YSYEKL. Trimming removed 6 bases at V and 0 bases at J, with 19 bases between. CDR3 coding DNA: TGCGCCAGCAGGATGGAACAAATGGGAACTAGCACAGATACGCAGTATTTT. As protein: CASRMEQMGTSTDTQYF.

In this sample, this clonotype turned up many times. The CDR3, as DNA: TGTGCCAGCAGCCCCTACCTGGCCGGTACTAACTATGGCTACACCTTC. Its translation is CASSPYLAGTNYGYTF. This chain connects TRBV7-9 to TRBJ1-2; D is unclear. This CDR3 is 16 amino acids long. V lost 5 bases, J lost 0 bases, and 16 bases lay in between. Per germline, CDR1 SEHNR and CDR2 FQNEAQ (reference sequence).

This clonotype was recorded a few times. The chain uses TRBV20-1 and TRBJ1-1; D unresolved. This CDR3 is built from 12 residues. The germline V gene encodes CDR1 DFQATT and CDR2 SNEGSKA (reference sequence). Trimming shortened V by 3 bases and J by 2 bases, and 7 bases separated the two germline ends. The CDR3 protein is CSASTGNTEAFF. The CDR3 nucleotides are TGCAGTGCTAGTACGGGTAACACTGAAGCTTTCTTT.

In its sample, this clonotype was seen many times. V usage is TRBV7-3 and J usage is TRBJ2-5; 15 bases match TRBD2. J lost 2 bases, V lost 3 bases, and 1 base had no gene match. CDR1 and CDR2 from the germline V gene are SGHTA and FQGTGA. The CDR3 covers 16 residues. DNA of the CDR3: TGTGCCAGCAGCTTGGGACTAGCGGGGGGTCAAGAGACCCAGTACTTC. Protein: CASSLGLAGGQETQYF.

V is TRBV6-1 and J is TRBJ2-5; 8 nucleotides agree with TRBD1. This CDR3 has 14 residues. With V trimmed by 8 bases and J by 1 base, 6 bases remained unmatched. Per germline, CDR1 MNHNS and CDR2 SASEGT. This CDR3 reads CASGGTGLQETQYF. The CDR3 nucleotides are TGTGCCAGCGGGGGGACAGGTCTCCAAGAGACCCAGTACTTC.

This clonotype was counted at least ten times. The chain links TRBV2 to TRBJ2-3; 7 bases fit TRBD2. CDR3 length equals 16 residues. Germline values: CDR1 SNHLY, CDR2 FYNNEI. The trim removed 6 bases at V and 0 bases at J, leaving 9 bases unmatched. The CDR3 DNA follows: TGTGCCAGCAGAGCCGAGCGGGGACTTAGCACAGATACGCAGTATTTT. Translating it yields CASRAERGLSTDTQYF.

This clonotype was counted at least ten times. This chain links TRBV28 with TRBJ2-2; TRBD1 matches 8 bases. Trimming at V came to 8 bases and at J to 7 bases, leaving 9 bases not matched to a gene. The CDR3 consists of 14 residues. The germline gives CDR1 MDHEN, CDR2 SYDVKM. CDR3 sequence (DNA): TGTGCCAGCGGAGTCAGGGGGCGCTTCGGGGAGCTGTTTTTT. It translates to CASGVRGRFGELFF. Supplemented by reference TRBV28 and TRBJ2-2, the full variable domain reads DVKVTQSSRYLVKRTGEKVFLECVQDMDHENMFWYRQDPGLGLRLIYFSYDVKMKEKGDIPEGYSVSREKKERFSLILESASTNQTSMYLCASGVRGRFGELFFGEGSRLTVL.